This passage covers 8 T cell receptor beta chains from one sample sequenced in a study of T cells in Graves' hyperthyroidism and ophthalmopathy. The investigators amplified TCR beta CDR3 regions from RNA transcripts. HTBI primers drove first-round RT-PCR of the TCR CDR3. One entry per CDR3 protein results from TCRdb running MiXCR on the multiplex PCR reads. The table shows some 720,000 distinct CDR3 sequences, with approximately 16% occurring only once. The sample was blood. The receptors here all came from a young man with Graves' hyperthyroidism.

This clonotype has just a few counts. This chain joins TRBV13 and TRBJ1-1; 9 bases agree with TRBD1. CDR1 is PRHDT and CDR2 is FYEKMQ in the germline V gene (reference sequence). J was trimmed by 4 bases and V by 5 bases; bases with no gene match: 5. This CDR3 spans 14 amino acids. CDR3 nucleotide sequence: TGTGCCAGCAGCCCCGGGACAGGGATCACTGAAGCTTTCTTT. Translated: CASSPGTGITEAFF.

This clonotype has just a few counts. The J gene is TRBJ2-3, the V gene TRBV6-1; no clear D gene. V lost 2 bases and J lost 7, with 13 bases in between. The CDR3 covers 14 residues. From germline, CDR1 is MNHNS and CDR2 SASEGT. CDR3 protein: CASSESRSVNTQYF. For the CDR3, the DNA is TGTGCCAGCAGTGAAAGTAGGAGTGTAAATACGCAGTATTTT.

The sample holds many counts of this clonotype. CDR3 coding DNA: TGTGCCAGCAGTTACACGGCCTCCTACGAGCAGTACTTC. This sequence encodes CASSYTASYEQYF. The J gene is TRBJ2-7, the V gene TRBV6-2 or TRBV6-3; no firm D call. This CDR3 has 13 residues. Deletions cut 2 bases from V and 0 bases from J, with 5 bases between. The V gene's germline CDR1 is MNHEY and CDR2 SVGEGT.

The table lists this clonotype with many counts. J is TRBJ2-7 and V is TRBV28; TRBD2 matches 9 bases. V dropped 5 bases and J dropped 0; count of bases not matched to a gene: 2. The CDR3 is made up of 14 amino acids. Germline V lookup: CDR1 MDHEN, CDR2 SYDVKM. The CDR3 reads CASSPSGASYEQYF. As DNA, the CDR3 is TGTGCCAGCAGTCCTAGCGGGGCCTCCTACGAGCAGTACTTC.

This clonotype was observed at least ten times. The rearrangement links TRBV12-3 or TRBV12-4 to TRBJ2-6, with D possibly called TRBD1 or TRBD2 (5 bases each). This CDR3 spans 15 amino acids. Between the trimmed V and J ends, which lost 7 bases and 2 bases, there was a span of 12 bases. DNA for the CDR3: TGTGCCAGCACCCTGAGGGGCACTGGGGCCAACGTCCTGACTTTC. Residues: CASTLRGTGANVLTF.

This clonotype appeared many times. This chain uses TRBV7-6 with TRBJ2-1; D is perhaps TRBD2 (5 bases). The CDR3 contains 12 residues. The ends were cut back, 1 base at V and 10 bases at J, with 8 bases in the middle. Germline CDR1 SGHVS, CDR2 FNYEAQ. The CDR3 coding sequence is TGTGCCAGCAGCTTAGTTACGGGAGAGCAGTTCTTC. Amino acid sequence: CASSLVTGEQFF.

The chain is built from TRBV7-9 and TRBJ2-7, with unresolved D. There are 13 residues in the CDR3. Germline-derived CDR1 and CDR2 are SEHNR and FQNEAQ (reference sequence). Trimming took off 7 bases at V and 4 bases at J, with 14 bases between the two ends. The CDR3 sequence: CASTSNSQYEQYF. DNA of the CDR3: TGTGCCAGCACCTCTAACAGCCAATACGAGCAGTACTTC.

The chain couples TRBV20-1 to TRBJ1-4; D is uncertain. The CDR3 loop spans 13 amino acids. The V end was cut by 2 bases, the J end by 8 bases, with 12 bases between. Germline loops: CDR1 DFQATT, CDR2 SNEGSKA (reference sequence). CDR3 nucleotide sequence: TGCAGTGCTAGACGGTTTCGGAGAGAAAAACTGTTTTTT. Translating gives CSARRFRREKLFF.